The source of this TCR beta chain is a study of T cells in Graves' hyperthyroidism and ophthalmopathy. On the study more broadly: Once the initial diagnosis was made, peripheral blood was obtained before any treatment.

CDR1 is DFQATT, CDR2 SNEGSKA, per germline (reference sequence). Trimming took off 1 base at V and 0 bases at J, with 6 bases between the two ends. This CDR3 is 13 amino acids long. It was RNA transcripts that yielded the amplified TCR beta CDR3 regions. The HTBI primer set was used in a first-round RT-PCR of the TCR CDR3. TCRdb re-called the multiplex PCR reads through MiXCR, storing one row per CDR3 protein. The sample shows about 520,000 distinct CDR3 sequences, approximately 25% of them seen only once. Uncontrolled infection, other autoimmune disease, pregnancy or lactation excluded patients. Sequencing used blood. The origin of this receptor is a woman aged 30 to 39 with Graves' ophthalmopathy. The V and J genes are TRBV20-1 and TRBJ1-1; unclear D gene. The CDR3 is CSARGTLNTEAFF. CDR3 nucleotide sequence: TGCAGTGCTAGAGGGACGTTGAACACTGAAGCTTTCTTT.